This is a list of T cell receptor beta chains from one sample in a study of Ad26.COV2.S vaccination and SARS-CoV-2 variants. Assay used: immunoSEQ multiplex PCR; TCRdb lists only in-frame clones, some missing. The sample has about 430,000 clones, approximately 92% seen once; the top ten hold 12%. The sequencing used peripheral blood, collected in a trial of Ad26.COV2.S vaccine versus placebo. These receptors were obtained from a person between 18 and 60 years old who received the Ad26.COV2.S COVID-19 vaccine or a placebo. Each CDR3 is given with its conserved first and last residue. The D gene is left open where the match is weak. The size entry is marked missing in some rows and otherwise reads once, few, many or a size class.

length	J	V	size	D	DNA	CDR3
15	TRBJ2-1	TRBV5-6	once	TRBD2	TGTGCCAGCAGTATGGCGGGAGGTGCCGGCAATGAGCAGTTCTTC	CASSMAGGAGNEQFF
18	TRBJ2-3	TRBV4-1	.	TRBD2	TGCGCCAGCAGCCTCCTATCTAGCGGGAGAGGGGGGGCAGATACGCAGTATTTT	CASSLLSSGRGGADTQYF
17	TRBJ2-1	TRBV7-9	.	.	TGTGCCAGCAGCTTAACAGGAGCTTATCCCTCCTACAATGAGCAGTTCTTC	CASSLTGAYPSYNEQFF
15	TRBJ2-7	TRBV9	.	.	TGTGCCAGCAGCGTAGACGGGGGCAGCTCCTACGAGCAGTACTTC	CASSVDGGSSYEQYF
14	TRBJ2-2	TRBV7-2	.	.	TGTGCCAGCAGGCCCACAGGGAGTACCGGGGAGCTGTTTTTT	CASRPTGSTGELFF
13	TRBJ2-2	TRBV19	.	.	TGTGCCAGCCAATTCACGAACACCGGGGAGCTGTTTTTT	CASQFTNTGELFF
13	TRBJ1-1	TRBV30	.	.	TGTGCCTGGAGTGAGGGGGGGCTACGGGAAGCTTTCTTT	CAWSEGGLREAFF
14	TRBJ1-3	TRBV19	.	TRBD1	TGTGCCAGTAGCCCCAGGGGGCCTGGAAACACCATATATTTT	CASSPRGPGNTIYF
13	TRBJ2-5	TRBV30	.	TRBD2	TGTGCCTGGAGTGGGACTAGCGGGGTTGTTCAGTACTTC	CAWSGTSGVVQYF
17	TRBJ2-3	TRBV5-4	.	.	TGTGCCAGCAGCTTGGTGGCCCCACCTGATTATGGCGATACGCAGTATTTT	CASSLVAPPDYGDTQYF
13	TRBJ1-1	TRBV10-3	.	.	TGTGCCATAGGGACCAACCTGAACACTGAAGCTTTCTTT	CAIGTNLNTEAFF
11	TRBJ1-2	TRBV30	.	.	TGTGCCTGGAGTGTACTAGCTGGCTACACCTTC	CAWSVLAGYTF
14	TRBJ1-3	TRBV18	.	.	TGTGCCAGCTCACCCGCAGGGGCTGGAAACACCATATATTTT	CASSPAGAGNTIYF
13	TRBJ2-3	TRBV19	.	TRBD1	TGTGCCAGTAGTATAGCCTACGACAGGGAGCAGTATTTT	CASSIAYDREQYF
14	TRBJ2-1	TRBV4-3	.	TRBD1	TGCGCCAGCAGCCAACAGACAGGGTTCAATGAGCAGTTCTTC	CASSQQTGFNEQFF
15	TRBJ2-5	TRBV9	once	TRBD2	TGTGCCAGCAGCATTAGCGGGAGTTACCAAGAGACCCAGTACTTC	CASSISGSYQETQYF
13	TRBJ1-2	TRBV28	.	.	TGTGCCAGCAGTGTCCAAACCCCCTATGGCTACACCTTC	CASSVQTPYGYTF
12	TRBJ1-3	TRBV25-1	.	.	TGTGCCAGACTGAGCTCTGGAAACACCATATATTTT	CARLSSGNTIYF
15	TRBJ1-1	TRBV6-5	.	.	TGTGCCAGCAGATCCGGGTGGGTGATGAACACTGAAGCTTTCTTT	CASRSGWVMNTEAFF
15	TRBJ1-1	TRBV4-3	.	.	TGCGCCAGCAGCCCTCCCGGGACACCTTACACTGAAGCTTTCTTT	CASSPPGTPYTEAFF
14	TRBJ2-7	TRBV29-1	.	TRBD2	TGCAGCGTTGTTTGGGGTAGCGGGAGTTACGAGCAGTACTTC	CSVVWGSGSYEQYF
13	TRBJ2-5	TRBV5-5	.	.	TGTGCCAGCAGCTTGGCCGTCCACGAGACCCAGTACTTC	CASSLAVHETQYF
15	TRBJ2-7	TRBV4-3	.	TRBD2	TGCGCCAGCAGCCCCGGGCTTGGCGGGAGGGGCGAGCAGTACTTC	CASSPGLGGRGEQYF
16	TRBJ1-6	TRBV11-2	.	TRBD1	TGTGCCAGCAGGCAAGCCTCCACAGGGGCTAATTCACCCCTCCACTTT	CASRQASTGANSPLHF